This T cell receptor (beta chain) was profiled in a study of cytomegalovirus exposure and HLA in healthy donors. General observations from the study: Later analysis demonstrated an association between a missense DCLRE1C variant and TCR beta V- and J-gene trimming.

CDR1 and CDR2 (germline): SEHNR, FQNEAQ (reference sequence). This CDR3 spans 16 amino acids. In the PCR, 60 Vbeta and 13 Jbeta primers were used. Profiled with immunoSEQ multiplex PCR; TCRdb holds only in-frame clones, not every one. The table lists about 88,000 clones, more than 80% of them singletons. A remark on this clone: The antigen is unknown. One junction end disagrees with the germline gene, perhaps due to a read error.

The source is a young man in good health and CMV-seronegative. Sequences were obtained from PBMCs. The chain carries TRBV7-9 and TRBJ1-4; 9 bases are shared with TRBD1. CDR3 residues: CSSSSGTGITNEKLFF. For the CDR3, the DNA is TGTTCCAGCAGCTCGGGGACAGGGATAACTAATGAAAAACTGTTTTTT.